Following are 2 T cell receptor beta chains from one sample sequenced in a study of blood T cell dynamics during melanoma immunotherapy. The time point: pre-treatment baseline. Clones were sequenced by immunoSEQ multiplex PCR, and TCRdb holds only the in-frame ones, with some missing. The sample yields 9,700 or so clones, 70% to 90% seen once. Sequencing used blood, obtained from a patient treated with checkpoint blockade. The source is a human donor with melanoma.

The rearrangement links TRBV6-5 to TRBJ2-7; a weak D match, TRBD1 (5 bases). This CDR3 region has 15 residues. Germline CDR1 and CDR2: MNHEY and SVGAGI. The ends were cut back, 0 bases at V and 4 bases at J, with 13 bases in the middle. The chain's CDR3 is CASSYSGQGSYEQYF. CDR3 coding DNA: TGTGCCAGCAGTTACTCGGGGCAGGGAAGTTACGAGCAGTACTTC.

This CDR3 reads CASSYQLPYNEQFF. The CDR3 DNA reads TGTGCCAGCAGTTACCAATTACCCTACAATGAGCAGTTCTTC. The chain employs TRBV27 and TRBJ2-1; no definite D call. V gave up 4 bases and J gave up 2 bases, with 9 bases separating them. Germline V gives CDR1 MNHEY, CDR2 SMNVEV (reference sequence). The CDR3 covers 14 residues.